The present T cell receptor (beta chain) was sequenced within a study of OX40 agonist ivuxolimab in advanced cancers. Study-wide points: Relatively little clonal expansion, among the lowest observed, appeared in partial responders at 0.1-3.0 mg/kg.

Points on this clone: Antigen unknown.

Germline CDR1 reads MNHEY; CDR2 reads SVGAGI. This CDR3 has 14 amino acids. V lost 0 bases, J lost 1 base, and 6 bases lay in between. The assay was immunoSEQ multiplex PCR, and TCRdb's table has in-frame clones only and misses some. The sample lists about 31,000 clones, roughly 87% seen once, with roughly 50% in the top ten. The rearrangement uses TRBV6-5 and TRBJ1-1; no clear D. The receptor's source is an adult with an advanced solid tumor such as melanoma, head and neck, liver or kidney cancer. The material was CD4+ or CD8+ T cells sorted from blood, obtained in a trial of the OX40 agonist ivuxolimab. This CDR3 is CASSYSTKNTEAFF. DNA of the CDR3: TGTGCCAGCAGTTACTCGACAAAGAACACTGAAGCTTTCTTT.